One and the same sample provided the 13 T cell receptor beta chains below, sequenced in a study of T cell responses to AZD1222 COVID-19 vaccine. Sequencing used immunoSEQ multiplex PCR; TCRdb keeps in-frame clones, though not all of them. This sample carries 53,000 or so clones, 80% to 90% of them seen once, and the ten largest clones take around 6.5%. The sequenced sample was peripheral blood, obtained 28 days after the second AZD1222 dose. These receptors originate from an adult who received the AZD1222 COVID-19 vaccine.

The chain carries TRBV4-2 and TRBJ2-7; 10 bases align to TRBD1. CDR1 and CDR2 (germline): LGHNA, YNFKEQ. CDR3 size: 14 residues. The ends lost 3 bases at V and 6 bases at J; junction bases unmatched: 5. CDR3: CASSHGTGAGEQYF. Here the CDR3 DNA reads TGTGCCAGCAGCCACGGGACAGGGGCCGGCGAGCAGTACTTC.

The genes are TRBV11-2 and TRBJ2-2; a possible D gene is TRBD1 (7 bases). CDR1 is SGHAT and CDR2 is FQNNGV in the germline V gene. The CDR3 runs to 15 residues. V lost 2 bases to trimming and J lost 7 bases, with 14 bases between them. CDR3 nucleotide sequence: TGTGCCAGCAGCTTAAAGGGGGCGCGGGGCGGGGAGCTGTTTTTT. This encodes CASSLKGARGGELFF.

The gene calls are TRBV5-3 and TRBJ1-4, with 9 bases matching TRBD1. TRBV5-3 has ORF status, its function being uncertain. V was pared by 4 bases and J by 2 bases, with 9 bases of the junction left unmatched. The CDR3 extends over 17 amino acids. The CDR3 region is CARSGDREGVTNEKLFF. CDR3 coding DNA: TGTGCCAGAAGCGGGGACAGGGAAGGTGTTACTAATGAAAAACTGTTTTTT.

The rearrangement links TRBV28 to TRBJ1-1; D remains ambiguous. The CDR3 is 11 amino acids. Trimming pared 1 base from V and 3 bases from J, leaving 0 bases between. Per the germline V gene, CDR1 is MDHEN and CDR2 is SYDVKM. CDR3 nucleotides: TGTGCCAGCAGTTTATACACTGAAGCTTTCTTT. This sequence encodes CASSLYTEAFF.

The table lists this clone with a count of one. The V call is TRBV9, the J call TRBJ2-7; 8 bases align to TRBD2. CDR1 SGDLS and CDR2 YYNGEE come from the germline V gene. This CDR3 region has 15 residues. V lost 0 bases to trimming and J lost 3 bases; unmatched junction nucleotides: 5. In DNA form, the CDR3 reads TGTGCCAGCAGCGTAGAGGGCGGGGGGATCTACGAGCAGTACTTC. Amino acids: CASSVEGGGIYEQYF.

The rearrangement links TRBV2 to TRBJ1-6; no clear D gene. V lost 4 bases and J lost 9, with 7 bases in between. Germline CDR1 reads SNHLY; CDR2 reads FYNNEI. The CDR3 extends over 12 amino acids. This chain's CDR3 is CASSGRPSPLHF. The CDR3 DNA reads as TGTGCCAGCAGTGGGAGGCCTTCACCCCTCCACTTT.

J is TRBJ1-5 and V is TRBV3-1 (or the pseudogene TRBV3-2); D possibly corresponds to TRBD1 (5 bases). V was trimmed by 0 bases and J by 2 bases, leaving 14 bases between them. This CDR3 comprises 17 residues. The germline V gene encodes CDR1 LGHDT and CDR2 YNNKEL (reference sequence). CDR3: CASSQDVAGGGNQPQHF. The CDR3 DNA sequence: TGTGCCAGCAGCCAAGATGTGGCGGGAGGGGGCAATCAGCCCCAGCATTTT.

This chain's CDR3 is CASAGDSGNTIYF. CDR3 nucleotides: TGTGCCAGTGCGGGAGACTCTGGAAACACCATATATTTT. The rearrangement links TRBV7-2 to TRBJ1-3, with unresolved D. The V gene's germline CDR1 is SGHTA and CDR2 FQGNSA. Trimming stripped 9 bases from V and 0 bases from J, with 9 bases between. This CDR3 has 13 amino acids.

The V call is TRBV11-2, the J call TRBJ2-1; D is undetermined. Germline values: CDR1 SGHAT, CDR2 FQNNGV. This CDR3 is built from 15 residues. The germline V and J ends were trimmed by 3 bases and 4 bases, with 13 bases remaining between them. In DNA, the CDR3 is TGTGCCAGCAGCTTTGTGGGAACGGGTTACAATGAGCAGTTCTTC. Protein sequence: CASSFVGTGYNEQFF.

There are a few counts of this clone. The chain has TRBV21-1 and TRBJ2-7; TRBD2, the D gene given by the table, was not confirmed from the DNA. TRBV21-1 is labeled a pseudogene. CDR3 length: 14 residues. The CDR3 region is CASSKKTSNHEQYF. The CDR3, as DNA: TGTGCCAGCAGCAAAAAAACTAGTAACCACGAGCAGTACTTC.

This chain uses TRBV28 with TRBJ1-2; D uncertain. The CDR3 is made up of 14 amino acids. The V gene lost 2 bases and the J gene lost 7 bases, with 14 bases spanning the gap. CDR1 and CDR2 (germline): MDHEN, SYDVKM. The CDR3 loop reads CASSLRRTGGGYTF. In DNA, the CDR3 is TGTGCCAGCAGTTTACGCCGGACGGGAGGTGGCTACACCTTC.

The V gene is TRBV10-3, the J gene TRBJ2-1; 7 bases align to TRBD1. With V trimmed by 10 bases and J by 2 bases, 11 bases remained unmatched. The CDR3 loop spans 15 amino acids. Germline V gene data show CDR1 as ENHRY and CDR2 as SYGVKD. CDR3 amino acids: CATGARTGTYNEQFF. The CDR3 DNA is TGTGCCACTGGGGCCCGGACAGGCACCTACAATGAGCAGTTCTTC.

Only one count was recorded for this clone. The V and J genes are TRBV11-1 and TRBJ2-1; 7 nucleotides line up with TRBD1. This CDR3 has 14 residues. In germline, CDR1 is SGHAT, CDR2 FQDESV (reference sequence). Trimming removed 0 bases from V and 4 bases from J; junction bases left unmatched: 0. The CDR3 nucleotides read TGTGCCAGCAGCTTAGCGGGACAGTACAATGAGCAGTTCTTC. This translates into CASSLAGQYNEQFF.